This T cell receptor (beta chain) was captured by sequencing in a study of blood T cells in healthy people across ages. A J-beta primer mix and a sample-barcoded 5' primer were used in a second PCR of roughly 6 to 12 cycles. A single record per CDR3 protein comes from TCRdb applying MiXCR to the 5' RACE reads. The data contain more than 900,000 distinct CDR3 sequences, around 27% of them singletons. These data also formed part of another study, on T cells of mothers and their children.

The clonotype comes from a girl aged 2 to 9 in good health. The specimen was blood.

Written as DNA, the CDR3 is TGCAGTGCTAAGGGGGTTCCCGTCTACGAGCAGTACTTC. It yields the protein CSAKGVPVYEQYF. The J gene is TRBJ2-7, the V gene TRBV20-1; D is perhaps TRBD1 (6 bases). The ends were cut back, 4 bases at V and 3 bases at J, with 13 bases in the middle. Germline V gene lookup returns CDR1 DFQATT and CDR2 SNEGSKA (reference sequence). The CDR3 covers 13 residues.